This T cell receptor beta chain was obtained from a study of blood T cell repertoires in COVID-19. For the study at large: The United States, Italy and Spain supplied acute and convalescent COVID-19 samples. Sources were T cells, B-cell-depleted T cells, or PBMCs; the material itself was cDNA or gDNA.

Libraries were prepared by immunoSEQ multiplex PCR; TCRdb keeps only in-frame clonotypes and omits some of them. The sample shows fewer than 200,000 clones, about nine tenths of them seen only once. Patients from Seattle were sampled longitudinally, starting during active infection. The CDR3 covers 15 residues. Trimming took 6 bases from V and 2 from J, leaving 13 bases between them. CDR1 MDHEN and CDR2 SYDVKM come from the germline V gene. The rearrangement uses TRBV28 and TRBJ2-2; weak D call: TRBD2 (5 bases). The receptor comes from a man between 18 and 29 years old with COVID-19, enrolled during active disease. The sample consisted of peripheral blood. Here the CDR3 DNA reads TGTGCCAGCAGACGACAAAGGACTAACACCGGGGAGCTGTTTTTT. Amino acid sequence: CASRRQRTNTGELFF.